These 14 T cell receptor beta chains were sequenced from one sample in a study of blood T cell repertoires in COVID-19. Only in-frame clones appear in the TCRdb table, and some are missing; sequencing was by immunoSEQ multiplex PCR. The table has 190,000 or so clones, about nine tenths seen once. Sequenced input: peripheral blood. The receptors come from a woman between 65 and 79 years old with acute or convalescent COVID-19.

The chain joins TRBV9 to TRBJ2-2; D call uncertain. The CDR3 covers 13 residues. Trimming took off 0 bases at V and 6 bases at J, with 6 bases between the two ends. Germline CDR1 is SGDLS and CDR2 is YYNGEE. CDR3 nucleotides: TGTGCCAGCAGCGTAGTTTCCTCCGGGGAGCTGTTTTTT. Translation: CASSVVSSGELFF.

This clone was recorded a few times. V and J are TRBV6-2 or TRBV6-3 and TRBJ1-3; 8 positions match TRBD1. The CDR3 contains 17 residues. V dropped 4 bases and J dropped 2; count of bases not matched to a gene: 10. The germline gives CDR1 MNHEY, CDR2 SVGEGT. Here the CDR3 reads CASSSTRDRSAGNTIYF. The CDR3 bases are TGTGCCAGCAGTTCGACACGGGACAGGTCGGCTGGAAACACCATATATTTT.

The V call is TRBV15, the J call TRBJ1-1; D not certain. Trimming left V 0 bases short and J 0 bases short, with 8 bases between. The CDR3 is made up of 15 amino acids. Germline-derived CDR1 and CDR2 are LNHNV and YYDKDF (reference sequence). Here the CDR3 reads CATSREAGLNTEAFF. The CDR3 DNA reads as TGTGCCACCAGCAGAGAGGCAGGCCTGAACACTGAAGCTTTCTTT.

The chain joins TRBV5-4 to TRBJ1-3; TRBD1 aligns across 7 bases. The CDR3 totals 17 residues. In germline, CDR1 is SGHNT, CDR2 YYREEE (reference sequence). The trim removed 0 bases at V and 3 bases at J, leaving 9 bases unmatched. CDR3 sequence: CASSLGGRGVYGNTIYF. CDR3 bases: TGTGCCAGCAGCTTGGGAGGCAGGGGGGTATATGGAAACACCATATATTTT.

The rearrangement links TRBV5-1 to TRBJ2-3; tentatively, D is TRBD2 (6 bases). This CDR3 is built from 12 residues. The V end was cut by 4 bases, the J end by 4 bases, with 7 bases between. CDR1 and CDR2 (germline): SGHRS, YFSETQ. The CDR3: CASSGGSDTQYF. The DNA for the CDR3 is TGCGCCAGCAGCGGGGGGTCAGATACGCAGTATTTT.

The count of this clone is one. The V call is TRBV23-1, the J call TRBJ1-4; a weak D match, TRBD1 (5 bases). TRBV23-1 qualifies as an ORF whose function is uncertain. V dropped 1 base and J dropped 0 bases, with 12 bases sitting between them. The CDR3 runs to 17 residues. CDR3 residues: CASSQWTLVATNEKLFF. CDR3 DNA sequence: TGCGCCAGCAGTCAATGGACACTGGTAGCAACTAATGAAAAACTGTTTTTT.

The chain joins TRBV5-1 to TRBJ2-3, with 10 bases identical to TRBD2. V gave up 1 base and J gave up 4 bases; unmatched junction bases: 0. Per germline, CDR1 SGHRS and CDR2 YFSETQ. The CDR3 covers 14 residues. The chain's CDR3 is CASSLTSGADTQYF. The CDR3 region has the DNA TGCGCCAGCAGCTTGACTAGCGGGGCAGATACGCAGTATTTT.

The chain uses TRBV29-1 and TRBJ1-2; D gene uncertain. Germline CDR1 and CDR2: SQVTM and ANQGSEA. The CDR3 extends over 13 amino acids. Trimming cost V 7 bases and J 3 bases, with 15 bases left between them. CDR3 nucleotide sequence: TGCAGCGGGCGCGGCGAGGAGTACTATGGCTACACCTTC. Translated, it gives CSGRGEEYYGYTF.

The V call is TRBV7-9, the J call TRBJ2-1; 9 bases agree with TRBD2. Germline V gives CDR1 SEHNR, CDR2 FQNEAQ (reference sequence). V lost 6 bases to trimming and J lost 7 bases; unmatched junction nucleotides: 13. This CDR3 spans 16 amino acids. CDR3 DNA: TGTGCCAGCAGGCCGAAACCGGGACTAGCAATAAATGAGCAGTTCTTC. This gives the protein CASRPKPGLAINEQFF.

V gene TRBV5-1 combines with J gene TRBJ1-5; D is possibly TRBD1 (6 bases). Deletions cut 0 bases from V and 4 bases from J, with 11 bases between. Germline CDR1 and CDR2: SGHRS and YFSETQ. The CDR3 contains 15 residues. In nucleotides, the CDR3 is TGCGCCAGCAGCTTGGGGACAGTTCCGAATCAGCCCCAGCATTTT. This encodes CASSLGTVPNQPQHF.

V and J are TRBV7-8 and TRBJ1-5; D call uncertain. With 1 base removed from V and 2 bases from J, the gap between germline ends came to 15 bases. There are 17 residues in the CDR3. The germline gives CDR1 SGHVS, CDR2 FQNEAQ. CDR3 protein: CASSLVTLSGGNQPQHF. CDR3 sequence (DNA): TGTGCCAGCAGCTTAGTTACCCTCTCTGGAGGCAATCAGCCCCAGCATTTT.

About this clone itself: The same CDR3 also results from other DNA sequences found in this sample. This chain joins TRBV7-9 and TRBJ2-7; D gene unclear. Germline assignment: CDR1 SEHNR and CDR2 FQNEAQ (reference sequence). V was trimmed by 5 bases and J by 2 bases, leaving 4 bases between them. The CDR3 totals 11 residues. The DNA for the CDR3 is TGTGCCAGCAGCCCTGCCTACGAGCAGTACTTC. The encoded protein is CASSPAYEQYF.

This sequence joins TRBV6-6 and TRBJ2-4, with 9 bases that match TRBD1. The V gene end was trimmed by 5 bases and the J gene end by 3 bases; junction bases not matched to a gene: 8. The CDR3 has 16 residues. The germline V gene has CDR1 MNHNY and CDR2 SVGAGI (reference sequence). The chain's CDR3 is CASSPRQGVGKNIQYF. As DNA, the CDR3 is TGTGCCAGCAGTCCTAGACAGGGGGTGGGCAAAAACATTCAGTACTTC.

The CDR3 spells CATSAQGYGYTF. CDR3 sequence (DNA): TGTGCCACCAGCGCGCAGGGATATGGCTACACCTTC. The chain employs TRBV15 and TRBJ1-2, with D maybe TRBD1 (5 bases). CDR3 length: 12 residues. The V gene lost 5 bases and the J gene lost 5 bases, with 9 bases spanning the gap. CDR1 and CDR2 from the germline V gene are LNHNV and YYDKDF (reference sequence). Supplemented by reference TRBV15 and TRBJ1-2, the full variable domain reads DAMVIQNPRYQVTQFGKPVTLSCSQTLNHNVMYWYQQKSSQAPKLLFHYYDKDFNNEADTPDNFQSRRPNTSFCFLDIRSPGLGDTAMYLCATSAQGYGYTFGSGTRLTVV.